Sequencing of this T cell receptor (beta chain) was carried out in a study of identical twins. Germline V gene data show CDR1 as LGHDT and CDR2 as YNNKEL (reference sequence). The germline V and J ends were trimmed by 1 base and 5 bases, with 5 bases remaining between them. The CDR3 runs to 13 residues. This clonotype appeared a single time. One entry per CDR3 protein results from TCRdb running MiXCR on the 5' RACE reads. The sample has about 720,000 distinct CDR3 sequences, roughly 18% seen once. These data are also associated with another study on T cells expressing NK-cell markers. This second report adds: Several experiments added an anti-gamma-delta TCR antibody to sort only alpha-beta TCR T cells.

The J gene is TRBJ2-2, the V gene TRBV3-1, with D hard to call. This receptor was taken from a woman between 18 and 30 years old in good health. Sample: PBMCs. CDR3 residues: CASSQGLTGELFF. Written as DNA, the CDR3 is TGTGCCAGCAGCCAAGGTCTAACCGGGGAGCTGTTTTTT.